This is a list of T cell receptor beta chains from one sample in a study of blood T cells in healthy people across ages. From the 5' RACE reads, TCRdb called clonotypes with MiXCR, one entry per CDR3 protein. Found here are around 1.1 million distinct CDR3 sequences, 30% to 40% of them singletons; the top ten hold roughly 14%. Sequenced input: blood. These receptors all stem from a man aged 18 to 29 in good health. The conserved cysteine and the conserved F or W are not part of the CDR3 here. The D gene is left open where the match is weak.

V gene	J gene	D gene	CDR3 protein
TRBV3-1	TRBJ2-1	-	ASSSEAGEQF
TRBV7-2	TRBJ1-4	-	ASSLDSTGEKLF
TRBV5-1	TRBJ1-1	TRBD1	ASSVRGPNTEAF
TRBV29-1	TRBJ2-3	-	SVDGSGTDTQY
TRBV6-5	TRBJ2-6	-	ASSYSNLPGWYSGANVLT
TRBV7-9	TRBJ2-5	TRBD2	ASSPRLADYNEQY
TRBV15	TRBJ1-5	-	ATSRDQGSNQPQH
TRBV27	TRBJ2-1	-	ASSNRDSGNEQF
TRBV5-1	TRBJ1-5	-	ASSLGTSANQPQH
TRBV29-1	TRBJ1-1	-	SVAGLLNTEAF
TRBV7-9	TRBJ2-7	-	ASSGRPISYNEQY
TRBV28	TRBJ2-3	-	GVGQGTDTQY
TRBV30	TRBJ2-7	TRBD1	AWSLRQGNEQY
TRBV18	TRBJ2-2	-	ASSPQGLDGELF
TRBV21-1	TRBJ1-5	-	ASSRVSNQPQH
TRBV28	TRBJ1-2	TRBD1	ASRNLGQGPGYT
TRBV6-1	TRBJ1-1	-	ASSERWGEGTEAF
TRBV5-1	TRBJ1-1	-	ASRVPGSAEAF
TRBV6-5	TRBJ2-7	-	ASSYTVAHNEQY
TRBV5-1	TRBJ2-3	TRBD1	ASSDGTGGADTQY
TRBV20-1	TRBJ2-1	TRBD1	SDLKPRDRGHNEQF
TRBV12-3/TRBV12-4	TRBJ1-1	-	ASSPGGIGTEAF
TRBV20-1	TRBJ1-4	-	SAQTGLDEKLF
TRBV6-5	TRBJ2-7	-	ASSRHRATYEQY
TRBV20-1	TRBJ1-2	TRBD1	SAPTGEVYGYT
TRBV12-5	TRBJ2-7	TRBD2	ASGPGLAGDYEQY
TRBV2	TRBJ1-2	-	ASTTGYGYT
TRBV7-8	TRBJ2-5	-	ASSFDNQETQY
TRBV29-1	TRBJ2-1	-	SVGVVGTNERF
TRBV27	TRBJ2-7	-	ASSFTPSYEQY
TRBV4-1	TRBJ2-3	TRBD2	ASSQDQARLAGSSTDTQY
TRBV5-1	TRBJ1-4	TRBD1	AGSSVGTGYEKLF
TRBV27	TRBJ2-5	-	ASSWGRLETQY